The entry that follows covers one T cell receptor beta chain sequence. Its antigen is still unknown. Cells sorted as Tregs were CD4+, CD25+ and CD127-/low. Trimming cost V 2 bases and J 0 bases, with 8 bases left between them. The germline V gene encodes CDR1 SNHLY and CDR2 FYNNEI. The CDR3 length is 15 residues. Findings and caveats of the study: The larger cohort examined one V-J beta rearrangement, not whole repertoires. Tumor memory CD4+ T cell TCR gene usage was found to cluster with blood and lymph node memory CD4+ cells and with lymph node naive CD4+ cells. Tumor Treg TCRs overlapped most with tumor naive CD4+ cells.

MiXCR, run by TCRdb on the 5' RACE reads, gives a single entry per CDR3 protein. The data show roughly 58,000 distinct CDR3 sequences, roughly 20% seen once. The V and J genes are TRBV2 and TRBJ1-5; no clear D. The clonotype comes from a female donor with breast cancer. Sequenced input: tumor-infiltrating Tregs sorted from the breast tumor. DNA for the CDR3: TGTGCCAGCAGTGAAATGGCAGATAGCAATCAGCCCCAGCATTTT. Protein sequence: CASSEMADSNQPQHF.